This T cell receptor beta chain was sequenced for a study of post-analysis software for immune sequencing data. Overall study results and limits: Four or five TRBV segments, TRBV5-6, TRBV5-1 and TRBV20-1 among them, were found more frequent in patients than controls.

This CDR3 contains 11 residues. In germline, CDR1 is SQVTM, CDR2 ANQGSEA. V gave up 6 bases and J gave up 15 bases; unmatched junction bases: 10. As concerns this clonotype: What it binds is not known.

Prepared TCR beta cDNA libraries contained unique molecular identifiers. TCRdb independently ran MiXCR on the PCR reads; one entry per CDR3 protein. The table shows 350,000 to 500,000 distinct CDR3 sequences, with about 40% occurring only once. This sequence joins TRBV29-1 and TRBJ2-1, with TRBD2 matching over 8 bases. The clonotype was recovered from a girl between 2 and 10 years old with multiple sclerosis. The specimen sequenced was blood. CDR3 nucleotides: TGCAGCGTCCGGACCGGGACTAGTGTGTTCTTC. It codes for CSVRTGTSVFF.